The entry below gives a single TCR beta chain sequence along with its context. The source of the sample is a study of identical twins. One entry per CDR3 protein, called by TCRdb with MiXCR from the 5' RACE reads. The table has 1.5 million to 2 million distinct CDR3 sequences, 25% to 35% seen once. The sequence was collected from a newborn girl in good health. Sequencing used cord blood.

CDR3 sequence (DNA): TGCAGCGTTGCCCGGGAACTAGGGGTAACGCAGTATTTT. This encodes CSVARELGVTQYF. The chain joins TRBV29-1 to TRBJ2-3, with D possibly called TRBD1 or TRBD2 (5 bases each). The germline V and J ends were trimmed by 4 bases and 9 bases, with 17 bases remaining between them. Germline V gene sequence: CDR1 SQVTM, CDR2 ANQGSEA. This CDR3 is 13 amino acids long.